The 12 T cell receptor beta chains in this list originate from one sample, sequenced in a study of CD8 T cells in Susac syndrome. With random hexamers, reverse transcription was performed on about 0.5 to 1 ug of RNA. TCRdb redid the calling of the immunoSEQ multiplex PCR reads with MiXCR, one entry per CDR3 protein. The data hold 200,000 to 250,000 distinct CDR3 sequences, with 95% observed a single time. Sequencing was done on a sample of CD4+ T cells from PBMCs. The receptors shown here come from a human donor with multiple sclerosis.

The chain links TRBV20-1 to TRBJ2-3; 7 bases fit TRBD1. Germline V lookup: CDR1 DFQATT, CDR2 SNEGSKA (reference sequence). CDR3 length: 13 residues. V lost 8 bases, J lost 3 bases, and 8 bases stayed unmatched. The CDR3 loop is CSPYRGGTDTQYF. The CDR3 DNA is TGCAGTCCTTACAGGGGTGGGACAGATACGCAGTATTTT.

The rearrangement joins TRBV29-1 to TRBJ2-3, with D possibly matching TRBD1 (7 bases). V was clipped by 4 bases and J by 6 bases, with 11 bases between them. Per the germline V gene, CDR1 is SQVTM and CDR2 is ANQGSEA. The CDR3 sequence is 12 residues long. CDR3 protein: CSVGSGGDTQYF. As DNA, the CDR3 is TGCAGCGTTGGTTCAGGGGGGGATACGCAGTATTTT.

The chain employs TRBV5-1 and TRBJ2-3, with 8 bases lining up with TRBD1. Per the germline V gene, CDR1 is SGHRS and CDR2 is YFSETQ. The CDR3 extends over 15 amino acids. The trim removed 0 bases at V and 4 bases at J, leaving 4 bases unmatched. CDR3 nucleotides: TGCGCCAGCAGCTTGGAGGACAGGGATCCAGATACGCAGTATTTT. The encoded protein is CASSLEDRDPDTQYF. The full variable domain, with the rest looked up from reference TRBV5-1 and TRBJ2-3, is KAGVTQTPRYLIKTRGQQVTLSCSPISGHRSVSWYQQTPGQGLQFLFEYFSETQRNKGNFPGRFSGRQFSNSRSEMNVSTLELGDSALYLCASSLEDRDPDTQYFGPGTRLTVL.

V and J are TRBV3-1 and TRBJ1-2; the D is unclear. The CDR3 covers 14 residues. The V and J ends lost 4 bases and 5 bases respectively, with 14 bases between them. CDR1 LGHDT and CDR2 YNNKEL come from the germline V gene (reference sequence). The chain's CDR3 is CASSRATIGYGYTF. As DNA, the CDR3 is TGTGCCAGCAGCCGGGCCACCATTGGGTATGGCTACACCTTC. Together with reference TRBV3-1 and TRBJ1-2, the CDR3 gives the full variable domain: DTAVSQTPKYLVTQMGNDKSIKCEQNLGHDTMYWYKQDSKKFLKIMFSYNNKELIINETVPNRFSPKSPDKAHLNLHINSLELGDSAVYFCASSRATIGYGYTFGSGTRLTVV.

The V call is TRBV30, the J call TRBJ1-2, with 7 nucleotides matching TRBD1. The junction had 10 bases not matched to a gene; V was cut back by 0 bases and J by 6 bases. This CDR3 region has 15 residues. The germline V gene has CDR1 GTSNPN and CDR2 SVGIG (reference sequence). The CDR3 nucleotides are TGTGCCTGGAGTGTCGTCAGGGACAGCCTTAATGGCTACACCTTC. It codes for CAWSVVRDSLNGYTF. Drawing the rest from reference TRBV30 and TRBJ1-2, the complete variable domain is SQTIHQWPATLVQPVGSPLSLECTVEGTSNPNLYWYRQAAGRGLQLLFYSVGIGQISSEVPQNLSASRPQDRQFILSSKKLLLSDSGFYLCAWSVVRDSLNGYTFGSGTRLTVV.

The chain uses TRBV20-1 and TRBJ2-7, with 8 bases matching TRBD1. With 3 bases clipped from V and 0 bases from J, the junction kept 7 bases outside the gene matches. Germline values: CDR1 DFQATT, CDR2 SNEGSKA (reference sequence). The CDR3 consists of 15 residues. The CDR3 region has the DNA TGCAGTGCTAGTGGGCAGGGGGCCCACTCCTACGAGCAGTACTTC. It encodes CSASGQGAHSYEQYF.

CDR3 residues: CASSFGQTYGYTF. CDR3 DNA sequence: TGTGCCAGCAGTTTCGGACAGACCTATGGCTACACCTTC. The chain employs TRBV12-3 or TRBV12-4 and TRBJ1-2, with a possible D match to TRBD1 (6 bases). Trimming pared 3 bases from V and 4 bases from J, leaving 9 bases between. CDR3 length: 13 residues.

The genes are TRBV29-1 and TRBJ1-2; a weak D match, TRBD1 (6 bases). Germline CDR1 SQVTM, CDR2 ANQGSEA. The CDR3 has 13 residues. The V and J ends lost 6 bases and 8 bases respectively, with 19 bases between them. CDR3 nucleotides: TGCAGCGTCGTTGACAGGAACTATAAAGGCTACACCTTC. Residues: CSVVDRNYKGYTF.

The CDR3: CASSQVRGHRETQYF. The CDR3 nucleotides are TGTGCCAGCAGCCAAGTGAGGGGACACCGAGAGACCCAGTACTTC. V is TRBV3-1 and J is TRBJ2-5, with D possibly matching TRBD1 (6 bases). CDR3 length: 15 residues. The V end was cut by 1 base, the J end by 4 bases, with 13 bases between. CDR1 and CDR2 (germline): LGHDT, YNNKEL (reference sequence).

The chain recombines TRBV5-1 with TRBJ1-2; maybe TRBD1 (6 bases). Germline-derived CDR1 and CDR2 are SGHRS and YFSETQ. The CDR3 loop spans 15 amino acids. V was shortened by 3 bases and J by 4 bases, with 16 bases between the two germline ends. DNA for the CDR3: TGCGCCAGCAGCTCCCCGGACAGAGGGTCCTATGGCTACACCTTC. Protein: CASSSPDRGSYGYTF. Complete variable domain (other parts from reference TRBV5-1 and TRBJ1-2): KAGVTQTPRYLIKTRGQQVTLSCSPISGHRSVSWYQQTPGQGLQFLFEYFSETQRNKGNFPGRFSGRQFSNSRSEMNVSTLELGDSALYLCASSSPDRGSYGYTFGSGTRLTVV.

The chain combines TRBV5-6 with TRBJ1-5; D is undetermined. The germline V and J ends were trimmed by 4 bases and 7 bases, with 9 bases remaining between them. The germline CDR1 and CDR2 sequences are SGHDT and YYEEEE. This CDR3 is built from 12 residues. The CDR3: CASSGRGQPQHF. The CDR3 coding sequence is TGTGCCAGCAGCGGACGAGGGCAGCCCCAGCATTTT. The variable domain in full, with the rest retrieved from reference TRBV5-6 and TRBJ1-5, is DAGVTQSPTHLIKTRGQQVTLRCSPKSGHDTVSWYQQALGQGPQFIFQYYEEEERQRGNFPDRFSGHQFPNYSSELNVNALLLGDSALYLCASSGRGQPQHFGDGTRLSIL.

The gene calls are TRBV25-1 and TRBJ1-2; no clear D. Germline CDR1 reads MGHDK; CDR2 reads SYGVNS. V gave up 3 bases and J gave up 2 bases, with 7 bases separating them. This CDR3 spans 13 amino acids. CDR3 region: CASSDDRNYGYTF. DNA for the CDR3: TGTGCCAGCAGTGACGATAGGAACTATGGCTACACCTTC.